This T cell receptor beta chain was obtained from a study of OX40 agonist ivuxolimab in advanced cancers. Study conclusions and caveats: There was clonal expansion of CD4+ and CD8+ blood T cells by week 6 at 0.1 to 3.0 mg/kg. The antigen specificity of the peripheral T cells (those that were expanded) was not determined.

Method: immunoSEQ multiplex PCR; TCRdb's copy keeps in-frame clones and lacks some. This sample yields about 67,000 clones, of which about nine tenths are seen a single time; approximately 4% belongs to the top ten. The CDR3 consists of 14 residues. V was clipped by 9 bases and J by 8 bases; unmatched bases: 13. Germline values: CDR1 MNHNS, CDR2 SASEGT. Details on this clone: Its antigen is still unknown.

Patients had blood sampled at baseline and again on cycle 4 day 1 and cycle 7 day 1. The chain combines TRBV6-1 with TRBJ1-2, with 9 bases aligning to TRBD1. This sequence was found in an adult with an advanced solid tumor such as melanoma, head and neck, liver or kidney cancer. Specimen: CD4+ or CD8+ T cells sorted from blood, collected in a trial of the OX40 agonist ivuxolimab. The CDR3 nucleotides read TGTGCCAGTATCGAGGGACAGGGACCAGGGGGCTACACCTTC. As protein: CASIEGQGPGGYTF.